Listed below are T cell receptor beta chains from one sample, sequenced in a study of lymphopenia after photon versus proton radiotherapy. Some clones are missing from TCRdb's copy, which holds only in-frame ones; the method was immunoSEQ multiplex PCR. Of about 37,000 clones listed, about 83% are singletons. The specimen was peripheral blood, collected from a patient treated with photon-based radiotherapy. The receptors stem from a man aged 45-60 years with gastric cancer. The CDR3 runs from the conserved cysteine through the conserved F or W.

cdr3_length: 13
v_call: TRBV6-5
j_call: TRBJ1-2
cdr3_aa: CASSLTLSGGYTF

cdr3_length: 15
v_call: TRBV7-2
j_call: TRBJ2-7
cdr3_aa: CASSSSGRAVNEQYF

cdr3_length: 18
v_call: TRBV7-9
j_call: TRBJ2-1
cdr3_aa: CASSLALGQLSSYNEQFF

cdr3_length: 12
v_call: TRBV5-8
j_call: TRBJ2-1
cdr3_aa: CASSYSGNEQFF

cdr3_length: 14
v_call: TRBV18
j_call: TRBJ1-1
cdr3_aa: CASSPYRTLTEAFF

cdr3_length: 15
v_call: TRBV5-1
j_call: TRBJ2-1
cdr3_aa: CASSTRGQAANEQFF

cdr3_length: 14
v_call: TRBV18
j_call: TRBJ2-7
cdr3_aa: CASSSGEGARKQYF

cdr3_length: 14
v_call: TRBV9
j_call: TRBJ1-1
cdr3_aa: CASSPNSRDRGTFF

cdr3_length: 16
v_call: TRBV7-6
j_call: TRBJ1-6
cdr3_aa: CASSPLGATLGSPLHF

cdr3_length: 13
v_call: TRBV27
j_call: TRBJ2-3
cdr3_aa: CASRRTGTDTQYF

cdr3_length: 16
v_call: TRBV9
j_call: TRBJ2-2
cdr3_aa: CASSGRDSRSTGELFF

cdr3_length: 13
v_call: TRBV5-1
j_call: TRBJ2-3
cdr3_aa: CASTPGGTDTQYF

cdr3_length: 16
v_call: TRBV7-9
j_call: TRBJ2-2
cdr3_aa: CASSLLAGGDTGELFF

cdr3_length: 17
v_call: TRBV18
j_call: TRBJ2-5
cdr3_aa: CASSPRSRTGGGETQYF

cdr3_length: 16
v_call: TRBV7-8
j_call: TRBJ2-3
cdr3_aa: CASSLGVGGAGDTQYF

cdr3_length: 12
v_call: TRBV6-5
j_call: TRBJ2-7
cdr3_aa: CASRAGPYEQYF